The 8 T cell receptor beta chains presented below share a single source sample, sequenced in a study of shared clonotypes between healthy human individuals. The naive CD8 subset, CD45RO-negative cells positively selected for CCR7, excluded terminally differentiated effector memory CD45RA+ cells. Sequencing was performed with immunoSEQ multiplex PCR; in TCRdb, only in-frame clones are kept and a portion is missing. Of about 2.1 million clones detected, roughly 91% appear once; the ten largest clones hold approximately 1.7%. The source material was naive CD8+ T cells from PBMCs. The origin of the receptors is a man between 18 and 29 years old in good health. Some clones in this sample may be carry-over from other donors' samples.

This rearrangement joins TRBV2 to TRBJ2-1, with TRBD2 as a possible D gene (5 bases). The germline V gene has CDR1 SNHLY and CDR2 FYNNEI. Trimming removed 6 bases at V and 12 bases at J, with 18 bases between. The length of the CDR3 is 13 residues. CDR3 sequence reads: CASSDGPYRGQFF. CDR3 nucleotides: TGTGCCAGCAGCGACGGACCCTATCGGGGGCAGTTCTTC. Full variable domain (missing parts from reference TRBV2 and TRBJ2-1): EPEVTQTPSHQVTQMGQEVILRCVPISNHLYFYWYRQILGQKVEFLVSFYNNEISEKSEIFDDQFSVERPDGSNFTLKIRSTKLEDSAMYFCASSDGPYRGQFFGPGTRLTVL.

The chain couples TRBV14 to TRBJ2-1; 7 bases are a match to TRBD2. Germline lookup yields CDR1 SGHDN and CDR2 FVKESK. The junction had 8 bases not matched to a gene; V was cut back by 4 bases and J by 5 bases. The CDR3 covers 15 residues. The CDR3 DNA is TGTGCCAGCAGCCCAGGGCGGGAGATTAACAATGAGCAGTTCTTC. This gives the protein CASSPGREINNEQFF.

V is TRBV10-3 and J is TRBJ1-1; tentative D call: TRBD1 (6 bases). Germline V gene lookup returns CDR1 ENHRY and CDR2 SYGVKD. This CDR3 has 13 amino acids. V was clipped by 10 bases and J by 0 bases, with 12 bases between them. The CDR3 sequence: CANRDTMNTEAFF. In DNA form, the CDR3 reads TGTGCCAACCGGGACACCATGAACACTGAAGCTTTCTTT.

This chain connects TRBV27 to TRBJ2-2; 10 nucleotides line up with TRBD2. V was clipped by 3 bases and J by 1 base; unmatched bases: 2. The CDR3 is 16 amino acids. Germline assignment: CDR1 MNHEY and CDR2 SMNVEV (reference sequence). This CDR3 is CASSFLAGENTGELFF. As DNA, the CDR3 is TGTGCCAGCAGTTTCCTAGCGGGAGAGAACACCGGGGAGCTGTTTTTT.

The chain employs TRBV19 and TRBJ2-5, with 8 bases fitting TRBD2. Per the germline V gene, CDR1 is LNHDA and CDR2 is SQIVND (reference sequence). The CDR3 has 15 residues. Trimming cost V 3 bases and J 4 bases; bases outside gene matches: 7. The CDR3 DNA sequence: TGTGCCAGTAGTATTAGTCGGGAGGGCCCAGAGACCCAGTACTTC. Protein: CASSISREGPETQYF.

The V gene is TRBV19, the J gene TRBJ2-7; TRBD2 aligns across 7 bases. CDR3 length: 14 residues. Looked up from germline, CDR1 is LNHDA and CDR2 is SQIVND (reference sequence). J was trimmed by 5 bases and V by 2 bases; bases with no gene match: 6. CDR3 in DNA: TGTGCCAGTAGTATAAGCACTAGCGATCACGAGCAGTACTTC. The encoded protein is CASSISTSDHEQYF. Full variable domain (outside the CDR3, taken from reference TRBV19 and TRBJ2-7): DGGITQSPKYLFRKEGQNVTLSCEQNLNHDAMYWYRQDPGQGLRLIYYSQIVNDFQKGDIAEGYSVSREKKESFPLTVTSAQKNPTAFYLCASSISTSDHEQYFGPGTRLTVT.

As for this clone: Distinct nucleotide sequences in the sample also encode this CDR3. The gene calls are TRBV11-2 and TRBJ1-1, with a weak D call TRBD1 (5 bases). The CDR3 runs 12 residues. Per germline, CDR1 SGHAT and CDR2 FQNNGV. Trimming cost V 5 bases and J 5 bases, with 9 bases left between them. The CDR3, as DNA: TGTGCCAGCAGCCCCGGGGGGACTGAAGCTTTCTTT. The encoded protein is CASSPGGTEAFF.

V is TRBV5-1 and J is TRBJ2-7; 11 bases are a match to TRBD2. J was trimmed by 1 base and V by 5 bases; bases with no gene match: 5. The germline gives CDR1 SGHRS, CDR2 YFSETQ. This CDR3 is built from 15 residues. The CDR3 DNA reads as TGCGCCAGCAGGCCGGGACTAGCGGTATCCTACGAGCAGTACTTC. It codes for CASRPGLAVSYEQYF.